This T cell receptor beta chain was sequenced in a study of Ad26.COV2.S vaccination and SARS-CoV-2 variants. This CDR3 region has 13 residues. Germline V lookup: CDR1 SGDLS, CDR2 YYNGEE. V lost 0 bases to trimming and J lost 6 bases, with 7 bases between them. Remarks on this clone: Its cognate antigen is unknown.

Study conclusions and caveats: Spike-specific TCR breadth was greater after Ad26.COV2.S than placebo. Following vaccination, spike-specific CD8+ and CD4+ T cell responses reportedly exhibited substantial breadth. The analyses of TCR breadth and depth may have understated the size of total T cell responses. It was found that vaccine and placebo recipients had similar non-spike TCR breadth.

Assay: immunoSEQ multiplex PCR; the TCRdb copy retains only in-frame clones and omits some. The table has about 350,000 clones, about 91% seen once. The input for sequencing was peripheral blood, taken after recovery from COVID-19. This chain joins TRBV9 and TRBJ2-1; D might be TRBD2 (5 bases). This TCR was sampled from a human donor who had recovered from COVID-19. In DNA form, the CDR3 reads TGTGCCAGCAGCGTAGCTGGGAGCAATGAGCAGTTCTTC. It encodes CASSVAGSNEQFF.